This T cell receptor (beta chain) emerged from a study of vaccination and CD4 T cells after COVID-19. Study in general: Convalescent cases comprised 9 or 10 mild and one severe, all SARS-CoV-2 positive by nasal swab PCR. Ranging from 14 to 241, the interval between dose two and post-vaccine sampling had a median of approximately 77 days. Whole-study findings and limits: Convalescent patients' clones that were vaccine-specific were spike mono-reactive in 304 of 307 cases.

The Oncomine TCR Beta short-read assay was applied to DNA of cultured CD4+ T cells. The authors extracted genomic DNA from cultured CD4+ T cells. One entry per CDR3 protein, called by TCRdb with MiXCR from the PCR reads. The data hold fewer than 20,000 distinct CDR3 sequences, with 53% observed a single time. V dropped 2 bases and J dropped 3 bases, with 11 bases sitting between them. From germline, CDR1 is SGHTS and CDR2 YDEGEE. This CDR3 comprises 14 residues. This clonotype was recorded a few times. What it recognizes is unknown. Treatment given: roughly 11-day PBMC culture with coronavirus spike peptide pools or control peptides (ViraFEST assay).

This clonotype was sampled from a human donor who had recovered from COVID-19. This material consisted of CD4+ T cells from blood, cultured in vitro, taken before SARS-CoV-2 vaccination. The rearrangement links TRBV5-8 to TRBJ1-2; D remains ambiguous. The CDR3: CASSLPGADYGYTF. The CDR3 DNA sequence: TGTGCCAGCAGCTTACCCGGAGCGGACTATGGCTACACCTTC.